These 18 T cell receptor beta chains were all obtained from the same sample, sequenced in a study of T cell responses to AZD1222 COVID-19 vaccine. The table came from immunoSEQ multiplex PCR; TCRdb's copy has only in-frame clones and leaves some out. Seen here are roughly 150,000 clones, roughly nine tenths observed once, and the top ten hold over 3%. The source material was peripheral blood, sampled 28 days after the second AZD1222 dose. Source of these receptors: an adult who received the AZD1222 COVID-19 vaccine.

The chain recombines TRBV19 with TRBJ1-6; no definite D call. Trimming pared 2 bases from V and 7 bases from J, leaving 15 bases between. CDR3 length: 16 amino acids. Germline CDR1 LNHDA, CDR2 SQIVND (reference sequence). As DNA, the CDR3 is TGTGCCAGTAGTATAAGGAACCTCCAACAGAATTCACCCCTCCACTTT. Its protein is CASSIRNLQQNSPLHF.

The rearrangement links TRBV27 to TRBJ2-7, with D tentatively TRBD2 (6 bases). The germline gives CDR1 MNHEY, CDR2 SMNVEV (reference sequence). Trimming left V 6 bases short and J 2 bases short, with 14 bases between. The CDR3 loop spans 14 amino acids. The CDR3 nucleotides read TGTGCCAGCAGGACTAGTTATGATGCCTACGAGCAGTACTTC. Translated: CASRTSYDAYEQYF.

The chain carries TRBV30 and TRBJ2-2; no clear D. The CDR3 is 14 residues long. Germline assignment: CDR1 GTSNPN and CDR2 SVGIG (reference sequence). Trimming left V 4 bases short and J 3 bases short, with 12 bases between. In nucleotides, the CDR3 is TGTGCCTGGAATACTGACACTTACACCGGGGAGCTGTTTTTT. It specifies CAWNTDTYTGELFF.

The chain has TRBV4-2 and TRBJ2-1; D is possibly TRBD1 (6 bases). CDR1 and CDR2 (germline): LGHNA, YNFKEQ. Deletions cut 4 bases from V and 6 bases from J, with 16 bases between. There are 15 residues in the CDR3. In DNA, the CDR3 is TGTGCCAGCAGCCTCTTGACAGGTGTCGGCAATGAGCAGTTCTTC. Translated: CASSLLTGVGNEQFF.

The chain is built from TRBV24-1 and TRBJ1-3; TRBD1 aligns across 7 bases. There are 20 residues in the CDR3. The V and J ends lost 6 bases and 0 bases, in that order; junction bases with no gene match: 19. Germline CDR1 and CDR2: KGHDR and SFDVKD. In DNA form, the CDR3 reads TGTGCCACCAGTCCCCAGGGGGGGCGAGGACTCGGGGACTCTGGAAACACCATATATTTT. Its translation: CATSPQGGRGLGDSGNTIYF.

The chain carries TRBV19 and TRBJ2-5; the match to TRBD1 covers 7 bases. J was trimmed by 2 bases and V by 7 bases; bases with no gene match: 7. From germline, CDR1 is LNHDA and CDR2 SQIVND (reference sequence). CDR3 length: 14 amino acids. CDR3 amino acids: CASKQTGYQETQYF. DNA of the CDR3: TGTGCCAGTAAACAGACAGGGTATCAAGAGACCCAGTACTTC.

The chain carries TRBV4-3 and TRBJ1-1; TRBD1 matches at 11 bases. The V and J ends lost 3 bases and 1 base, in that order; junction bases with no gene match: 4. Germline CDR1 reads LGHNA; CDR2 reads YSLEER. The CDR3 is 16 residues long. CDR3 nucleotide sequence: TGCGCCAGCAGCCAGGGGACAGGGGGGCCGAACACTGAAGCTTTCTTT. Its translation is CASSQGTGGPNTEAFF.

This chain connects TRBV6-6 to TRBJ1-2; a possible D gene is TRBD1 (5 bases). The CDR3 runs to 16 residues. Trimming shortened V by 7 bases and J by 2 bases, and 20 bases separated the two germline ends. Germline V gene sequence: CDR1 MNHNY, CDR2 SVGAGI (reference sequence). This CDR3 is CASTPGGAQRNYGYTF. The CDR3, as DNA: TGTGCCAGCACTCCGGGAGGGGCGCAGCGGAACTATGGCTACACCTTC.

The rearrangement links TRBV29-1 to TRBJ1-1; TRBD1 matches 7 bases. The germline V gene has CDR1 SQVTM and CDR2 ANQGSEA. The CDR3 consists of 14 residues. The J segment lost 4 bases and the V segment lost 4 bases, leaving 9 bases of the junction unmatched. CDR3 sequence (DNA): TGCAGCGTTGGGAACAGGGGCTCGGGCACTGAAGCTTTCTTT. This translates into CSVGNRGSGTEAFF.

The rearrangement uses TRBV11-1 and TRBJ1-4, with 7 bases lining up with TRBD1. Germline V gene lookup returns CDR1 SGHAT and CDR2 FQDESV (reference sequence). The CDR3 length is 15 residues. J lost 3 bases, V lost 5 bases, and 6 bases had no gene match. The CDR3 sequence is CASSPRTGPNEKLFF. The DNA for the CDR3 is TGTGCCAGCAGCCCGAGGACAGGACCTAATGAAAAACTGTTTTTT. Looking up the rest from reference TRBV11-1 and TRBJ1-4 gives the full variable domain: EAEVAQSPRYKITEKSQAVAFWCDPISGHATLYWYRQILGQGPELLVQFQDESVVDDSQLPKDRFSAERLKGVDSTLKIQPAELGDSAMYLCASSPRTGPNEKLFFGSGTQLSVL.

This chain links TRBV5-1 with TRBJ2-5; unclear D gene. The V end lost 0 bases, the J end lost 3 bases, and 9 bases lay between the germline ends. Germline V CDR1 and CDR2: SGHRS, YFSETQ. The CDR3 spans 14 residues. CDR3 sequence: CASSLGRIKETQYF. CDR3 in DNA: TGCGCCAGCAGCTTGGGCCGGATAAAAGAGACCCAGTACTTC.

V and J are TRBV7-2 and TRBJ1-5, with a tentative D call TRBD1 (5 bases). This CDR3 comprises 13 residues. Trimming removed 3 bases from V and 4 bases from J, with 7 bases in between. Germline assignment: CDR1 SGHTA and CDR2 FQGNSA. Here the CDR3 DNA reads TGTGCCAGCAGCTTCAGGGTAAATCAGCCCCAGCATTTT. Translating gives CASSFRVNQPQHF.

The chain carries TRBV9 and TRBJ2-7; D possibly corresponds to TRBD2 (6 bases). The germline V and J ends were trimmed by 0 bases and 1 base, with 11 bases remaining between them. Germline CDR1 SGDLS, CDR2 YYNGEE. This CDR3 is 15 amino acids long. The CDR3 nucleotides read TGTGCCAGCAGCGTAGGGGCTAGCGTTTCCTACGAGCAGTACTTC. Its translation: CASSVGASVSYEQYF.

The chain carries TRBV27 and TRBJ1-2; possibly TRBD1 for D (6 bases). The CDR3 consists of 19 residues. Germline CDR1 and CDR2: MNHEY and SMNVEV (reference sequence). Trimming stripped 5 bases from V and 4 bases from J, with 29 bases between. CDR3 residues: CASSPKYPPRGRQIYGYTF. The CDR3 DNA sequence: TGTGCCAGCAGTCCTAAATACCCCCCCAGGGGCAGGCAGATCTATGGCTACACCTTC.

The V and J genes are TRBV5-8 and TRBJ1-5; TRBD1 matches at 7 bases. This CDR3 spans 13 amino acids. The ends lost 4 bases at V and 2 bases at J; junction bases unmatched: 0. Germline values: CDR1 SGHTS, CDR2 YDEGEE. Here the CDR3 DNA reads TGTGCCAGCAGCGACAGGGGCAATCAGCCCCAGCATTTT. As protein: CASSDRGNQPQHF. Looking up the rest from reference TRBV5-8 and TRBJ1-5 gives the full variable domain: EAGVTQSPTHLIKTRGQQATLRCSPISGHTSVYWYQQALGLGLQFLLWYDEGEERNRGNFPPRFSGRQFPNYSSELNVNALELEDSALYLCASSDRGNQPQHFGDGTRLSIL.

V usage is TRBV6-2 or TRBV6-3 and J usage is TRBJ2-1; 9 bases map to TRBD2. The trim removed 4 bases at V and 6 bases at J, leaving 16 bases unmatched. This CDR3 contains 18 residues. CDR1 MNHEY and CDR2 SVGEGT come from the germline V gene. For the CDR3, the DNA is TGTGCCAGCAGTTCCGGACTAGCGCGAGGGCTTAGTTTCAATGAGCAGTTCTTC. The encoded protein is CASSSGLARGLSFNEQFF.

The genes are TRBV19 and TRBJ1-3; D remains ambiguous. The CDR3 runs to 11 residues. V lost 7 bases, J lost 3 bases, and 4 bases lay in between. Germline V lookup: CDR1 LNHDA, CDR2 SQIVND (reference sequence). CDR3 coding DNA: TGTGCCAGTAATTATGGAAACACCATATATTTT. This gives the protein CASNYGNTIYF.

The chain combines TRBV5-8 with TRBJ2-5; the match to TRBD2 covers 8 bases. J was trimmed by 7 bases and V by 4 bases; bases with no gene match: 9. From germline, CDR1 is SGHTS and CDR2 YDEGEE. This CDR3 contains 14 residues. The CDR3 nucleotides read TGTGCCAGCAGCCCGATAGCGGGGACGGGGACCCAGTACTTC. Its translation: CASSPIAGTGTQYF. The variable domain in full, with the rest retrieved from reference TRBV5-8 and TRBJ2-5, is EAGVTQSPTHLIKTRGQQATLRCSPISGHTSVYWYQQALGLGLQFLLWYDEGEERNRGNFPPRFSGRQFPNYSSELNVNALELEDSALYLCASSPIAGTGTQYFGPGTRLLVL.